Listed below are T cell receptor beta chains from one sample, sequenced in a study of blood T cell repertoires in COVID-19. Sequenced by immunoSEQ multiplex PCR; TCRdb stores in-frame clones only, minus some. This sample has about 73,000 clones, with approximately 83% found just once. The sample consisted of peripheral blood. These receptors originate from a human donor in a cohort sampled during active COVID-19. CDR3s include the opening cysteine and the closing phenylalanine or tryptophan. D genes are given only for firm matches. Clone size appears in some rows only: once, few, many, or a class for an expanded clone.

v_call: TRBV7-8; d_call: -; clone_size: -; j_call: TRBJ2-2; cdr3_nt: TGTGCCAGCAGCTTGGGCAGGGTGGGCACCGGGGAGCTGTTTTTT; cdr3_aa: CASSLGRVGTGELFF
v_call: TRBV6-6; d_call: TRBD2; clone_size: -; j_call: TRBJ2-2; cdr3_nt: TGTGCCAGCAGTCAAATAGCGGGGGGCCCTTTCACCGGGGAGCTGTTTTTT; cdr3_aa: CASSQIAGGPFTGELFF
v_call: TRBV14; d_call: -; clone_size: -; j_call: TRBJ2-1; cdr3_nt: TGTGCCAGCAGCCCCTGGGGGCAGGGTAGGGATGAGCAGTTCTTC; cdr3_aa: CASSPWGQGRDEQFF
v_call: TRBV5-4; d_call: TRBD2; clone_size: -; j_call: TRBJ2-1; cdr3_nt: TGTGCCGGAAGGACTAGCGGGGGGGATGAGCAGTTCTTC; cdr3_aa: CAGRTSGGDEQFF
v_call: TRBV15; d_call: -; clone_size: -; j_call: TRBJ1-5; cdr3_nt: TGTGCCACCAGCAGAGATCTGAGTAATCAGCCCCAGCATTTT; cdr3_aa: CATSRDLSNQPQHF
v_call: TRBV18; d_call: -; clone_size: -; j_call: TRBJ1-2; cdr3_nt: TGTGCCAGCTCACCCCGGGCCCGGAGCGGGTTTGACTATGGCTACACCTTC; cdr3_aa: CASSPRARSGFDYGYTF
v_call: TRBV7-2; d_call: -; clone_size: -; j_call: TRBJ2-2; cdr3_nt: TGTGCCAGCAGCCAACAGAACACCGGGGAGCTGTTTTTT; cdr3_aa: CASSQQNTGELFF
v_call: TRBV19; d_call: TRBD1; clone_size: -; j_call: TRBJ1-2; cdr3_nt: TGTGCCAGTAGTATGGGGACAGGGGCCAAAACCAACTATGGCTACACCTTC; cdr3_aa: CASSMGTGAKTNYGYTF
v_call: TRBV7-9; d_call: -; clone_size: -; j_call: TRBJ2-3; cdr3_nt: TGTGCCAGCAGCTTAGCGGGGGGGCCGCCAGATACGCAGTATTTT; cdr3_aa: CASSLAGGPPDTQYF
v_call: TRBV6-2/TRBV6-3; d_call: TRBD1; clone_size: -; j_call: TRBJ2-7; cdr3_nt: TGTGCCAGCAGTCCCAACAGGGGCCACGAGCAGTACTTC; cdr3_aa: CASSPNRGHEQYF
v_call: TRBV6-5; d_call: TRBD1; clone_size: once; j_call: TRBJ2-3; cdr3_nt: TGTGCCAGCGGCCTTGACAGGGATCGAGATACGCAGTATTTT; cdr3_aa: CASGLDRDRDTQYF
v_call: TRBV5-1; d_call: TRBD1; clone_size: -; j_call: TRBJ2-6; cdr3_nt: TGCGCCAGCAGCTCCCCACCGGGGACAGGGGGCGCATCTGGGGCCAACGTCCTGACTTTC; cdr3_aa: CASSSPPGTGGASGANVLTF